This record covers a single T cell receptor beta chain. The V gene end was trimmed by 3 bases and the J gene end by 5 bases; junction bases not matched to a gene: 7. The CDR3 runs to 17 residues. Looked up from germline, CDR1 is SGHDT and CDR2 is YYEEEE. These data come from a study of T-cell reconstitution after alpha-beta-depleted transplantation in children. TCRbeta library preparation incorporated unique molecular identifiers. TCRdb re-called the PCR reads with MiXCR, one entry per CDR3 protein. This sample has some 290,000 distinct CDR3 sequences, with 9.5% to 10% found just once. The gene calls are TRBV5-6 and TRBJ1-6; 11 nucleotides agree with TRBD1. The source is a human donor who donated a stem cell graft to a child with SCID. This material consisted of PBMCs from the stem cell graft donor, taken from the stem cell graft. The CDR3 sequence is CASSWGTGGTNNSPLHF. The CDR3, as DNA: TGTGCCAGCAGCTGGGGGACAGGGGGAACTAATAATTCACCCCTCCACTTT.